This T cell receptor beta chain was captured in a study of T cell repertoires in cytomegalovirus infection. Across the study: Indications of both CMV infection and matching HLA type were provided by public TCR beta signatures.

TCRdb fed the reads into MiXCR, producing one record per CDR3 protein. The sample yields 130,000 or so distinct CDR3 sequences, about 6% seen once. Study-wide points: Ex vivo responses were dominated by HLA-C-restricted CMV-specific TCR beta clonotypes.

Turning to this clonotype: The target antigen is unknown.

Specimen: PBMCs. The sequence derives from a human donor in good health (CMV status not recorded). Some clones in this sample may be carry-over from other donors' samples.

The CDR3 reads CASSLEYSTDTQYF. CDR3 DNA sequence: TGCGCCAGCAGCTTGGAATATAGCACAGATACGCAGTATTTT. This chain connects TRBV5-1 to TRBJ2-3; D remains unclear. The germline V and J ends were trimmed by 0 bases and 0 bases, with 5 bases remaining between them. The CDR3 runs to 14 residues. CDR1 is SGHRS and CDR2 is YFSETQ in the germline V gene.